This TCR beta chain is drawn from a study of cytomegalovirus exposure and HLA in healthy donors. Study summary: About 179 million T cells yielded more than 90 million unique TCR beta sequences in earlier analysis.

In its sample, this clone was seen once. Antigen unknown. The PCR employed 60 Vbeta primers together with 13 Jbeta primers. Libraries were prepared by immunoSEQ multiplex PCR; TCRdb keeps only in-frame clonotypes and omits some of them. The sample lists about 150,000 clones; about 73% were seen once. Broader study findings: The study designated 150 or so TCR beta chains cytomegalovirus-associated.

The sequenced sample was PBMCs. This receptor was identified in a woman aged 60-75 years in good health and CMV-seropositive.

CDR3 coding DNA: TGTGCCAGCAGCCCTGGACAGCAAGAGACCCAGTACTTC. Amino acid sequence: CASSPGQQETQYF. The rearrangement uses TRBV7-8 and TRBJ2-5; D might be TRBD1 (6 bases). Per the germline V gene, CDR1 is SGHVS and CDR2 is FQNEAQ. Trimming left V 5 bases short and J 2 bases short, with 9 bases between. CDR3 length: 13 amino acids.